The following is a T cell receptor (beta chain) sequence with its context. What it binds is unknown. The data belong to a study of T cell responses to AZD1222 COVID-19 vaccine. General study results and limits: Baseline seropositivity occurred in only 5 to 7 AZD1222 recipients. Donors were chiefly white British, with a greater number of females, and clonal diversity was perhaps underestimated. Repertoires were sampled only after the peak T cell response. Vaccine-associated CD4 TCRs spanned spike, dominant at 160-218 and 743-854.

Generated by immunoSEQ multiplex PCR, the TCRdb table keeps only in-frame clones and is missing some. The sample consists of 150,000 to 200,000 clones, about 87% of them appearing once. The specimen was peripheral blood, collected on day 0 of AZD1222 vaccination. This TCR was recovered from an adult in good health.

The CDR3 region is CASSYGDIAYEQYF. CDR3 sequence (DNA): TGTGCCAGCAGTTACGGTGACATCGCCTACGAGCAGTACTTC. This chain links TRBV6-5 with TRBJ2-7; no clear D. V lost 2 bases, J lost 2 bases, and 10 bases lay in between. The CDR3 sequence is 14 residues long. Germline CDR1 MNHEY, CDR2 SVGAGI.